This is a list of T cell receptor beta chains from one sample in a study of resident and recirculating memory T cells in vitiligo. This table comes from immunoSEQ multiplex PCR, and its TCRdb copy is limited to in-frame clones, with some not included. Of 35,000 to 45,000 clones listed, 80% to 95% are singletons. The sample consisted of blood. The source is a male donor with vitiligo. The CDR3 runs from the conserved cysteine through the conserved F or W. The order of the fields is V gene, J gene, CDR3 protein.

V: TRBV4-1; J: TRBJ2-1; CDR3: CASSQVASLNEQFF
V: TRBV29-1; J: TRBJ2-5; CDR3: CSVGGQGWGETQYF
V: TRBV5-1; J: TRBJ2-5; CDR3: CASSLAPLQETQYF
V: TRBV7-3; J: TRBJ1-6; CDR3: CASSLRRGKNSPLHF
V: TRBV25-1; J: TRBJ2-7; CDR3: CASGSHRGWQYF
V: TRBV6-1; J: TRBJ2-5; CDR3: CASSEAGDLETQYF
V: TRBV2; J: TRBJ1-1; CDR3: CASRVGSLNTEAFF
V: TRBV30; J: TRBJ2-3; CDR3: CAWSAGGIDTQYF
V: TRBV5-6; J: TRBJ2-1; CDR3: CASSLAVLAGGVHEQFF
V: TRBV30; J: TRBJ2-3; CDR3: CAWSVKGQGSDTQYF
V: TRBV19; J: TRBJ1-3; CDR3: CASTPRRGNGNTIYF
V: TRBV9; J: TRBJ2-3; CDR3: CASSGRGSGSTDTQYF
V: TRBV4-3; J: TRBJ1-1; CDR3: CASSQEGGFGTEAFF
V: TRBV9; J: TRBJ2-2; CDR3: CASSLPKKGVVTGELFF
V: TRBV6-6; J: TRBJ1-5; CDR3: CASSKLRGLAQHF
V: TRBV12-5; J: TRBJ1-1; CDR3: CASGPTVVGATEAFF
V: TRBV11-3; J: TRBJ2-3; CDR3: CASSSTARAGPDTQYF
V: TRBV29-1; J: TRBJ1-2; CDR3: CSVAGQGGSNYGYTF
V: TRBV11-2; J: TRBJ1-1; CDR3: CASNSADSQNTEAFF
V: TRBV7-5; J: TRBJ1-6; CDR3: CARSGRPHRDNSPLHF
V: TRBV27; J: TRBJ2-2; CDR3: CASSLSRGTGELFF
V: TRBV30; J: TRBJ1-6; CDR3: CAWSTQSNSPLHF
V: TRBV5-1; J: TRBJ1-2; CDR3: CASSLAPGQGATAGGYTF
V: TRBV30; J: TRBJ1-2; CDR3: CAWTAGFNYGYTF
V: TRBV27; J: TRBJ1-1; CDR3: CASSVQGATEAFF
V: TRBV7-2; J: TRBJ1-1; CDR3: CASSYGERLNTEAFF
V: TRBV5-1; J: TRBJ1-1; CDR3: CASSIGQGGEAFF
V: TRBV12-5; J: TRBJ2-7; CDR3: CASGFGSGGNEQYF
V: TRBV12-5; J: TRBJ2-5; CDR3: CASGLEQGPSETQYF
V: TRBV7-2; J: TRBJ1-1; CDR3: CASSLATGGFPEAFF
V: TRBV7-3; J: TRBJ2-1; CDR3: CASSPAGANEQFF
V: TRBV11-2; J: TRBJ2-2; CDR3: CASSLLTGELFF
V: TRBV5-1; J: TRBJ2-5; CDR3: CASSLGLADLQETQYF
V: TRBV14; J: TRBJ2-1; CDR3: CASSPALAENEQFF
V: TRBV6-5; J: TRBJ2-6; CDR3: CASRGLGSGANVLTF
V: TRBV6-5; J: TRBJ2-3; CDR3: CASSSQKMFTQYF
V: TRBV5-1; J: TRBJ2-1; CDR3: CASSPERGGYNEQFF
V: TRBV4-3; J: TRBJ2-1; CDR3: CATSGRLAGENEQFF
V: TRBV7-9; J: TRBJ2-3; CDR3: CASSSLAGGGDTQYF
V: TRBV12-5; J: TRBJ2-7; CDR3: CASGLSTGKSEEQYF
V: TRBV7-8; J: TRBJ2-5; CDR3: CASRSPGTSEEETQYF
V: TRBV5-4; J: TRBJ2-1; CDR3: CASSLVPNNEQFF
V: TRBV7-9; J: TRBJ1-6; CDR3: CGWSGNNSPLHF
V: TRBV5-1; J: TRBJ1-3; CDR3: CASSLALRRFGNTIYF
V: TRBV4-3; J: TRBJ2-1; CDR3: CASSQDLGSYNEQFF
V: TRBV5-4; J: TRBJ2-1; CDR3: CASSLGISQRGGEEQFF
V: TRBV4-3; J: TRBJ2-1; CDR3: CASSQGLLGGGEQFF
V: TRBV29-1; J: TRBJ1-2; CDR3: CSATGVDYGYTF
V: TRBV19; J: TRBJ1-2; CDR3: CASSTPQGQGWGYTF
V: TRBV7-2; J: TRBJ1-2; CDR3: CASSIRGSYGYTF
V: TRBV4-3; J: TRBJ2-7; CDR3: CASSQGLSSSYEQYF
V: TRBV5-1; J: TRBJ2-7; CDR3: CASSLMPLGGRSYEQYF
V: TRBV4-3; J: TRBJ2-3; CDR3: CASSPSGLSYTQYF
V: TRBV7-2; J: TRBJ1-2; CDR3: CASSLGPGAGRGYTF
V: TRBV5-1; J: TRBJ1-1; CDR3: CASTTQLRGRLLAFF
V: TRBV7-6; J: TRBJ2-1; CDR3: CASSLGGGAYNEQFF
V: TRBV5-6; J: TRBJ1-1; CDR3: CASSLVRGEAFF
V: TRBV30; J: TRBJ2-3; CDR3: CAWSAVILAGGARTDTQYF